The rows below give T cell receptor beta chains drawn from one sample of a study of blood T cell repertoires in COVID-19. Sequencing used immunoSEQ multiplex PCR; TCRdb keeps in-frame clones, though not all of them. The sample contains some 19,000 clones, roughly nine tenths of which appear only once. The sequencing input was peripheral blood. The receptors derive from a man between 65 and 85 years old with acute or convalescent COVID-19. The CDR3 runs from the conserved cysteine through the conserved F or W. The order of the fields is CDR3 DNA, CDR3 protein, CDR3 length, J gene, D gene, clone size, V gene. D genes are given only for firm matches. For some rows the clone size is stated as once, few or many, or as a class when expanded; others skip it.

TGCAGCGTTGCACGCAGCGGAGGAGATACGCAGTATTTT,CSVARSGGDTQYF,13,TRBJ2-3,NA,NA,TRBV29-1
TGTGCCAGCAGTTCCGTCCCGGCGGGACATGAGCAGTTCTTC,CASSSVPAGHEQFF,14,TRBJ2-1,NA,once,TRBV27
TGCGCCAGCAGCCCAGCCCTCTGGTCGGGCAAAAACATTCAGTACTTC,CASSPALWSGKNIQYF,16,TRBJ2-4,NA,once,TRBV4-3
TGTGCCATCAGCCCGATCAGGGGGCTGGGGGAGCAGTACTTC,CAISPIRGLGEQYF,14,TRBJ2-7,TRBD1,NA,TRBV10-3
TGTGCCAGCGATACAGGCTCCTCCTACGAGCAGTACTTC,CASDTGSSYEQYF,13,TRBJ2-7,NA,NA,TRBV7-9
TGTGCCAGCAGCCAGACTAGCGGGGGCTACGAGCAGTACTTC,CASSQTSGGYEQYF,14,TRBJ2-7,TRBD2,NA,TRBV7-3
TGTGCCAGCAGTTTGTGGGGGGGATATGGCTACACCTTC,CASSLWGGYGYTF,13,TRBJ1-2,NA,NA,TRBV27
TGTGCCAGCTCACCACCCTCGGGAGGGTACCACACTGAAGCTTTCTTT,CASSPPSGGYHTEAFF,16,TRBJ1-1,NA,NA,TRBV18
TGCGCCAGCAGCTTGGAAGGGGAAAACATTCAGTACTTC,CASSLEGENIQYF,13,TRBJ2-4,NA,NA,TRBV5-1
TGTGCCAGCAGCAGGGGACTAGCGGGAAACAATGAGCAGTTCTTC,CASSRGLAGNNEQFF,15,TRBJ2-1,TRBD2,NA,TRBV7-3
TGTGCCAGCAGTCCGGGGACTAGCGGGACAGGGGTGGAGACCCAGTACTTC,CASSPGTSGTGVETQYF,17,TRBJ2-5,TRBD2,NA,TRBV27
TGCGCCAGCAGCCAAGTGGCCGGGACAGTCAATCAGCCCCAGCATTTT,CASSQVAGTVNQPQHF,16,TRBJ1-5,TRBD1,NA,TRBV4-3
TGTGCCAGCAGTCACGACAGGGGGACCAAAAACATTCAGTACTTC,CASSHDRGTKNIQYF,15,TRBJ2-4,TRBD1,once,TRBV14
TGCGCCAGCAGCTTGCCTAGCGGGAGGGTTTTTGAGCAGTACTTC,CASSLPSGRVFEQYF,15,TRBJ2-7,TRBD2,NA,TRBV5-1
TGTGCCAGCAGCATAACAGGAGTCCAAGAGACCCAGTACTTC,CASSITGVQETQYF,14,TRBJ2-5,NA,NA,TRBV7-2
TGTGCCAGCAGTACCCTCTTGGGACAGGGCGACGAGCAGTACTTC,CASSTLLGQGDEQYF,15,TRBJ2-7,TRBD1,few,TRBV6-5
TGTGCCAGCTCACCTAGGACAGGGGGCAGCCCCGGGACTAGCGGGAGAGGCGGTACCAATGAGCAGTTCTTC,CASSPRTGGSPGTSGRGGTNEQFF,24,TRBJ2-1,TRBD2,NA,TRBV18
TGTGCCAGCAGCTCAGATCAGGGGGAAGGGGCCAACGTCCTGACTTTC,CASSSDQGEGANVLTF,16,TRBJ2-6,TRBD1,NA,TRBV7-3
TGTGCCAGTAGTATAGCATTCTCTCCGGACTACAAATTCTATGGCTACACCTTC,CASSIAFSPDYKFYGYTF,18,TRBJ1-2,NA,large,TRBV19
TGTGCCAGCAGCTTGGGTAGCAGGGTCGCTTTCTTT,CASSLGSRVAFF,12,TRBJ1-1,NA,NA,TRBV5-4
TGCGCCAGCACCCTAAACTGGAACACCGGGGAGCTGTTTTTT,CASTLNWNTGELFF,14,TRBJ2-2,NA,NA,TRBV5-1
TGTGCCAGCAGCTTAGGAGGCATAGCGGGAACGGATGAGCAGTTCTTC,CASSLGGIAGTDEQFF,16,TRBJ2-1,TRBD2,NA,TRBV11-3
TGTGCCAGCAGCCCGCCTCCGGGTGGGAGCAATCAGCCCCAGCATTTT,CASSPPPGGSNQPQHF,16,TRBJ1-5,NA,few,TRBV7-2